This T cell receptor beta chain came from a study of blood T cell repertoires in COVID-19. Study summary: Sites in the United States, Italy and Spain provided acute and convalescent COVID-19 samples. Nucleic acid was either cDNA or gDNA, and it came from T cells, B-cell-depleted T cells, or PBMCs.

Germline V gives CDR1 LGHNT, CDR2 FRNRAP. The CDR3 spans 15 residues. The V gene end was trimmed by 5 bases and the J gene end by 4 bases; junction bases not matched to a gene: 7. Source study methods: Estimation of nucleated cell counts relied on the amplification of reference gene primers. Profiled with immunoSEQ multiplex PCR; TCRdb holds only in-frame clones, not every one. The DNA was the basis for D and trimming; V, J and clone size are from that table. The sample has about 190,000 clones; around 90% are singletons. This clone occurred once. The material sequenced was peripheral blood. The chain uses TRBV12-5 and TRBJ2-2; 7 bases are a match to TRBD2. This TCR came from a middle-aged man with acute or convalescent COVID-19. The CDR3 protein is CASGPGTGGTGELFF. The CDR3 bases are TGTGCTAGTGGTCCGGGGACGGGGGGCACCGGGGAGCTGTTTTTT.